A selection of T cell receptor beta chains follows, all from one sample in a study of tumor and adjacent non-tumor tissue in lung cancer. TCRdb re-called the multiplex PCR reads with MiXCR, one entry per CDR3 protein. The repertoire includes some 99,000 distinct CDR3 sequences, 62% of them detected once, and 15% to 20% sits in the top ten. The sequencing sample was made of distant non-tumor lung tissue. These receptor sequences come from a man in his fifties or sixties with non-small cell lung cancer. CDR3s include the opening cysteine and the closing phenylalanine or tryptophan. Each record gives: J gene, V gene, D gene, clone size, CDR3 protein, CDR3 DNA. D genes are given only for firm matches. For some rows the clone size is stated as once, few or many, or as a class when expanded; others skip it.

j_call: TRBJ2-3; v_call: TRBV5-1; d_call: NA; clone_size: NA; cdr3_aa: CASSFFPTSRSIDTQYF; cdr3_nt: TGCGCCAGCAGCTTCTTTCCTACTAGCAGGAGCATAGATACGCAGTATTTT
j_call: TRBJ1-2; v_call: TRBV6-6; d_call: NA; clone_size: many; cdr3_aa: CASRPLGQSGVSGYTF; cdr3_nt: TGTGCCAGCAGGCCCCTCGGACAGAGTGGGGTGTCCGGCTACACCTTC
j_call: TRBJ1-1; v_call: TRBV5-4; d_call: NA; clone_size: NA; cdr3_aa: CAISLKGVTEAFF; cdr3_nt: TGCGCCATCAGCTTGAAGGGAGTTACTGAAGCTTTCTTT
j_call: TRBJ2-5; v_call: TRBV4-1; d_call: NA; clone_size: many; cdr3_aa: CASSQGGSRETQYF; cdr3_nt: TGCGCCAGCAGCCAAGGTGGTAGCAGGGAGACCCAGTACTTC
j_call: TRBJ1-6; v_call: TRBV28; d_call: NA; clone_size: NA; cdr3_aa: CASRPARGSGTPLHF; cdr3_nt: TGTGCCAGCAGACCCGCCCGAGGTTCGGGTACGCCCCTCCACTTT
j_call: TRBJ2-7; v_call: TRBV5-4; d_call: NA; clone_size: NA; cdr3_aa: CVSSLGDDEQYF; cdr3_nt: TGTGTCAGCAGCTTGGGAGACGACGAGCAGTACTTC
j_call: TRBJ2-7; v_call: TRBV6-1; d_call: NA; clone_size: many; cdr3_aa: CASSDQGISYEQYF; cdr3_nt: TGTGCCAGCAGTGATCAGGGCATCTCCTACGAGCAGTACTTC
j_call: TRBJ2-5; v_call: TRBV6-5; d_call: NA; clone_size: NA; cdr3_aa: CASSYSQGAETQYF; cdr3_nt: TGTGCCAGTAGTTACTCGCAGGGCGCGGAGACCCAGTACTTC
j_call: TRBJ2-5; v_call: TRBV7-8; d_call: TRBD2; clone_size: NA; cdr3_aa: CASSPTGGVQTQYF; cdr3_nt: TGTGCCAGCAGCCCCACGGGAGGGGTCCAGACCCAGTACTTC
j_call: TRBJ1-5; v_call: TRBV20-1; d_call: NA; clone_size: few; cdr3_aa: CCARKTVNQPQHF; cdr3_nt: TGCTGTGCTAGGAAGACGGTTAATCAGCCCCAGCATTTT
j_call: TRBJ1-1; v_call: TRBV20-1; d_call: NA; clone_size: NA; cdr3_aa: CSVKLLGRVNTEAFF; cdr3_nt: TGCAGTGTTAAACTCCTCGGCAGGGTGAACACTGAAGCTTTCTTT
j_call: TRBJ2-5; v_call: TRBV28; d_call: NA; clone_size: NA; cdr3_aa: CVSSSLGGRRETQYF; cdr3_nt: TGTGTCAGCAGTTCCCTAGGAGGGAGGAGAGAGACCCAGTACTTC
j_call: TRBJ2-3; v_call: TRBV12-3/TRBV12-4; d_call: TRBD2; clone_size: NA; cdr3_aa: CASSTSGRFGYTQYF; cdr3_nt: TGTGCCAGCAGTACTAGCGGGAGATTCGGTTATACGCAATATTTT
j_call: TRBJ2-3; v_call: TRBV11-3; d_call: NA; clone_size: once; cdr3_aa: CTSSSRSGTDTQYF; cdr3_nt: TGTACCAGCAGCTCGAGGAGTGGCACAGATACGCAGTATTTT
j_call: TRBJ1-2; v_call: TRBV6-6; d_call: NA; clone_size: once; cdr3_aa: CARSYFWGTGISYTF; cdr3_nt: TGTGCCAGGAGTTACTTCTGGGGCACGGGGATAAGCTACACCTTC
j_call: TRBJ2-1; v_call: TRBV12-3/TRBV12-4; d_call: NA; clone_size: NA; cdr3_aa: CVSRRDFYNEQSF; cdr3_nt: TGTGTCAGCAGAAGGGATTTTTACAATGAGCAGTCCTTC
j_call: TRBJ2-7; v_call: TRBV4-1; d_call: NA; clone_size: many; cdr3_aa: CASSHELQGYEQYF; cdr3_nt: TGCGCCAGCAGCCATGAACTACAGGGTTACGAGCAGTACTTC
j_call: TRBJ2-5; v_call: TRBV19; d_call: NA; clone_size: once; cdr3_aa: CASSDSAETQYF; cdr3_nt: TGTGCCAGTAGTGACTCGGCAGAGACCCAGTACTTC
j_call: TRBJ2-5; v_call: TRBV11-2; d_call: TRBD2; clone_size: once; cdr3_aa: CASSPLTSGVGETQYF; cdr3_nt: TGTGCCAGCAGTCCCCTTACTAGCGGGGTGGGGGAGACCCAGTATTTC
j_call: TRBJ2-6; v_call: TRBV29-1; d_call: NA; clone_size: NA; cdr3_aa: CSAWDGSKGSSRANVLTF; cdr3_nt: TGCAGCGCCTGGGACGGTTCAAAAGGGTCCTCTAGGGCCAACGTCCTGACTTTC
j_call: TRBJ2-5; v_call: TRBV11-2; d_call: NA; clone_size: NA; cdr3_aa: CASSLDIKETQYF; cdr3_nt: TGTGCCAGCAGCTTAGATATTAAAGAGACCCAGTACTTC
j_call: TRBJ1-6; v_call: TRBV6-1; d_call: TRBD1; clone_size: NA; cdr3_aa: CAGRERDRGGNSPLHF; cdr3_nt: TGTGCCGGCAGGGAACGGGACAGGGGGGGCAATTCACCTCTCCACTTT
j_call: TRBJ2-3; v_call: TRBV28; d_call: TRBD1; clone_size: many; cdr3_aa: CASSSYRGRDMNTQYF; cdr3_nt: TGTGCCAGCAGTTCATACAGGGGGCGAGACATGAATACGCAGTATTTT
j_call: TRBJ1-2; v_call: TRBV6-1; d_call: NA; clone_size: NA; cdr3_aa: CASSETGGGYDYTF; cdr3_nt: TGTGCCAGCAGTGAAACCGGGGGGGGCTATGACTACACCTTC
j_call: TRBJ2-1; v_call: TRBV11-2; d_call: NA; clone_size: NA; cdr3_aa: CTSSQWEFPEQFF; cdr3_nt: TGTACCAGCAGCCAGTGGGAGTTTCCCGAGCAGTTCTTC
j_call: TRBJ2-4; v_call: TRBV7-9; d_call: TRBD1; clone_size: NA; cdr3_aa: CVSSSWGTGSRPLAKNIQYF; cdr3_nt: TGTGTCAGCAGCTCCTGGGGGACAGGATCCAGGCCCTTAGCCAAAAACATTCAGTACTTC
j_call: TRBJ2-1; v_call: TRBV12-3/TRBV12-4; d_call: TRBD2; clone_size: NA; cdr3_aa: CVSSPGLAGRNEQFF; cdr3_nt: TGTGTCAGCAGCCCCGGACTAGCGGGGAGGAACGAGCAGTTCTTC
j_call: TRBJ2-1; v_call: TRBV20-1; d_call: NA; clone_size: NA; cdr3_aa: CSARGDEPNEQFF; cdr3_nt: TGCAGTGCTAGAGGGGACGAGCCCAATGAGCAGTTCTTC
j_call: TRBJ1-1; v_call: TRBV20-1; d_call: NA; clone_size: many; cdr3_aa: CSARAASFEAFF; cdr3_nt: TGCAGTGCTAGAGCCGCGAGCTTTGAAGCTTTCTTT
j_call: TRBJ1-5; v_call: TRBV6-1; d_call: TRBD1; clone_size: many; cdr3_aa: CASSRQGPSNQPQHF; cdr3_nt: TGTGCCAGCAGCCGACAGGGACCTAGCAATCAGCCCCAGCATTTT